The 27 T cell receptor beta chains presented below share a single source sample, sequenced in a study of blood T cell repertoires in COVID-19. TCRdb's copy holds only in-frame clones and misses some; the assay was immunoSEQ multiplex PCR. The table lists over 200,000 clones, roughly 87% of them singletons. The source material was peripheral blood. The receptors were gathered from a young woman who had recovered from COVID-19.

The rearrangement links TRBV5-1 to TRBJ2-1; 10 nucleotides match TRBD2. The germline V gene has CDR1 SGHRS and CDR2 YFSETQ. The V segment lost 5 bases and the J segment 8 bases; nucleotides outside the gene matches: 13. CDR3 length equals 16 residues. CDR3 sequence: CASRLAGGQHSYEQFF. In DNA form, the CDR3 reads TGCGCCAGCAGATTAGCGGGAGGCCAACATTCCTATGAGCAGTTCTTC.

The V and J genes are TRBV14 and TRBJ2-2; 7 bases fit TRBD2. Unmatched junction bases numbered 9, after V lost 4 bases and J lost 7 bases. Germline lookup yields CDR1 SGHDN and CDR2 FVKESK. The CDR3 has 15 amino acids. The CDR3 DNA follows: TGTGCCAGCAGCCCCCGGGAGGCCCTCGGCGGGGAGCTGTTTTTT. Protein product: CASSPREALGGELFF.

The V call is TRBV9, the J call TRBJ1-4; D not resolved. There are 13 residues in the CDR3. Trimming took off 0 bases at V and 6 bases at J, with 6 bases between the two ends. Germline lookup yields CDR1 SGDLS and CDR2 YYNGEE. The DNA for the CDR3 is TGTGCCAGCAGCGTAGGACGGGATGAAAAACTGTTTTTT. Protein sequence: CASSVGRDEKLFF.

The V and J genes are TRBV4-2 and TRBJ2-2; 7 bases match TRBD2. V was clipped by 6 bases and J by 2 bases; unmatched bases: 9. The CDR3 consists of 16 residues. CDR1 is LGHNA, CDR2 YNFKEQ, per germline. For the CDR3, the DNA is TGTGCCAGCAGTTACAAAAGCGGGATAAACACCGGGGAGCTGTTTTTT. It yields the protein CASSYKSGINTGELFF.

V gene TRBV9 combines with J gene TRBJ2-7; 8 nucleotides match TRBD2. Germline values: CDR1 SGDLS, CDR2 YYNGEE. The CDR3 contains 15 residues. V was pared by 0 bases and J by 4 bases, with 6 bases of the junction left unmatched. The CDR3 sequence: CASSVATGGGYEQYF. CDR3 DNA: TGTGCCAGCAGCGTAGCTACTGGCGGGGGGTACGAGCAGTACTTC.

V is TRBV5-1 and J is TRBJ2-1; the match to TRBD2 covers 14 bases. CDR3 length: 21 amino acids. V gave up 4 bases and J gave up 1 base; unmatched junction bases: 16. The germline gives CDR1 SGHRS, CDR2 YFSETQ. This CDR3 reads CASSSSARTSGRWFSYNEQFF. CDR3 DNA sequence: TGCGCCAGCAGCAGCTCCGCTCGGACTAGCGGGAGGTGGTTTTCCTACAATGAGCAGTTCTTC.

CDR3: CASLTTGSYEQYF. The CDR3 DNA reads TGTGCCAGCTTAACAACGGGTTCCTACGAGCAGTACTTC. J is TRBJ2-7 and V is TRBV2; no reliable D call. CDR3 length: 13 residues. Germline V gene sequence: CDR1 SNHLY, CDR2 FYNNEI. Trimming stripped 8 bases from V and 1 base from J, with 12 bases between. Based on the CDR3 plus reference TRBV2 and TRBJ2-7, the full variable domain is EPEVTQTPSHQVTQMGQEVILRCVPISNHLYFYWYRQILGQKVEFLVSFYNNEISEKSEIFDDQFSVERPDGSNFTLKIRSTKLEDSAMYFCASLTTGSYEQYFGPGTRLTVT.

This clone was detected only a few times. The V and J genes are TRBV30 and TRBJ1-2, with 9 bases that match TRBD1. J lost 6 bases, V lost 3 bases, and 14 bases had no gene match. This CDR3 is built from 16 residues. CDR1 and CDR2 from the germline V gene are GTSNPN and SVGIG (reference sequence). The CDR3 sequence: CAWRAPGTGGNNGYTF. CDR3 coding DNA: TGTGCCTGGAGAGCCCCGGGAACAGGGGGCAATAATGGCTACACCTTC.

The chain combines TRBV19 with TRBJ2-7; D might be TRBD2 (5 bases). The CDR3 has 14 amino acids. The ends were cut back, 3 bases at V and 7 bases at J, with 16 bases in the middle. Germline V CDR1 and CDR2: LNHDA, SQIVND (reference sequence). CDR3 residues: CASSIHRTQEEQYF. DNA of the CDR3: TGTGCCAGTAGTATCCACCGGACTCAGGAAGAGCAGTACTTC.

The chain joins TRBV6-5 to TRBJ1-3; TRBD1 aligns across 9 bases. Germline CDR1 MNHEY, CDR2 SVGAGI. CDR3 length equals 15 residues. The V segment lost 5 bases and the J segment 0 bases; nucleotides outside the gene matches: 2. The CDR3, as DNA: TGTGCCAGCAGTCAGACAGGGGGCTCTGGAAACACCATATATTTT. It codes for CASSQTGGSGNTIYF.

This chain uses TRBV7-6 with TRBJ2-2; D perhaps matches TRBD2 (6 bases). The CDR3 is 15 residues long. Germline loops: CDR1 SGHVS, CDR2 FNYEAQ. Trimming took off 5 bases at V and 4 bases at J, with 14 bases between the two ends. The CDR3 sequence is CASSPFGGSTGELFF. CDR3 nucleotide sequence: TGTGCCAGCAGCCCTTTTGGGGGGTCCACCGGGGAGCTGTTTTTT. The entire variable domain, with the rest obtained from reference TRBV7-6 and TRBJ2-2, is as follows: GAGVSQSPRYKVTKRGQDVALRCDPISGHVSLYWYRQALGQGPEFLTYFNYEAQQDKSGLPNDRFSAERPEGSISTLTIQRTEQRDSAMYRCASSPFGGSTGELFFGEGSRLTVL.

The rearrangement links TRBV20-1 to TRBJ1-4; 9 nucleotides match TRBD1. The CDR3 spans 14 residues. V was clipped by 3 bases and J by 7 bases; unmatched bases: 6. Germline lookup yields CDR1 DFQATT and CDR2 SNEGSKA (reference sequence). CDR3: CSASHRGRGEKLFF. The CDR3 bases are TGCAGTGCTAGTCACAGGGGGCGGGGTGAAAAACTGTTTTTT.

The chain links TRBV6-4 to TRBJ2-1, with 12 bases identical to TRBD1. CDR3 length equals 13 residues. Germline CDR1 reads MRHNA; CDR2 reads SNTAGT. Losses at the gene ends were 10 bases for V and 6 bases for J; bases not matched to a gene: 4. This CDR3 is CATGTGGRNEQFF. In nucleotides, the CDR3 is TGTGCCACCGGGACAGGGGGCCGCAATGAGCAGTTCTTC.

This sequence joins TRBV7-3 and TRBJ2-1; the match to TRBD2 covers 10 bases. V lost 5 bases and J lost 4; bases outside the gene matches: 5. CDR3 length: 15 residues. CDR1 is SGHTA, CDR2 FQGTGA, per germline. In DNA form, the CDR3 reads TGTGCCAGCAGCATCACTAGCGGGGAATACAATGAGCAGTTCTTC. Residues: CASSITSGEYNEQFF. Combining the CDR3 with reference TRBV7-3 and TRBJ2-1 gives the whole variable domain GAGVSQTPSNKVTEKGKYVELRCDPISGHTALYWYRQSLGQGPEFLIYFQGTGAADDSGLPNDRFFAVRPEGSVSTLKIQRTERGDSAVYLCASSITSGEYNEQFFGPGTRLTVL.

CDR3 amino acids: CASSRGRWTGEITEAFF. For the CDR3, the DNA is TGTGCCAGCAGCCGCGGTCGCTGGACAGGGGAGATCACTGAAGCTTTCTTT. V usage is TRBV7-8 and J usage is TRBJ1-1, with 9 nucleotides matching TRBD1. Germline trimming cut 5 bases from V and 4 bases from J; bases unmatched to any gene: 14. CDR1 is SGHVS, CDR2 FQNEAQ, per germline. CDR3 length: 17 amino acids.

About this clone: Other DNA sequences from this sample encode an identical CDR3 as well. The rearrangement joins TRBV7-3 to TRBJ2-1; 13 nucleotides align to TRBD2. V dropped 5 bases and J dropped 7; count of bases not matched to a gene: 2. This CDR3 has 14 amino acids. The V gene's germline CDR1 is SGHTA and CDR2 FQGTGA. The CDR3 DNA reads TGTGCCAGCAGCCGGACTAGCGGGAGAAATGAGCAGTTCTTC. It yields the protein CASSRTSGRNEQFF.

The chain couples TRBV5-1 to TRBJ1-5, with unresolved D. Trimming removed 0 bases at V and 9 bases at J, with 10 bases between. Germline-derived CDR1 and CDR2 are SGHRS and YFSETQ. The CDR3 is 13 amino acids. CDR3 DNA sequence: TGCGCCAGCAGCTTGGGACGGGAATGGCCCCAGCATTTT. It specifies CASSLGREWPQHF.

The chain has TRBV7-9 and TRBJ2-5; 10 bases are a match to TRBD2. With 5 bases clipped from V and 3 bases from J, the junction kept 6 bases outside the gene matches. Germline V CDR1 and CDR2: SEHNR, FQNEAQ (reference sequence). The CDR3 is made up of 15 amino acids. The DNA for the CDR3 is TGTGCCAGCAGCGAGAGGCTAGCGGGAGAAGAGACCCAGTACTTC. As protein: CASSERLAGEETQYF.

The rearrangement links TRBV6-5 to TRBJ1-1; tentative D call: TRBD1 (5 bases). V lost 7 bases and J 1 base, leaving 13 bases between the germline ends. The CDR3 runs to 14 residues. Germline CDR1 reads MNHEY; CDR2 reads SVGAGI. CDR3 sequence: CASTWGSANTEAFF. The CDR3 region has the DNA TGTGCCAGCACCTGGGGCTCGGCGAACACTGAAGCTTTCTTT.

Comments on this clone: The same CDR3 arises from other DNA sequences in this sample as well. The chain has TRBV9 and TRBJ2-3; TRBD2 is a possible D gene (5 bases). With 2 bases removed from V and 0 bases from J, the gap between germline ends came to 10 bases. This CDR3 is 15 amino acids long. Per the germline V gene, CDR1 is SGDLS and CDR2 is YYNGEE. The CDR3 bases are TGTGCCAGCAGCGTTTCTGGAGGAAGCACAGATACGCAGTATTTT. Its protein product is CASSVSGGSTDTQYF.

The rearrangement uses TRBV4-3 and TRBJ1-5; 10 nucleotides line up with TRBD1. V lost 1 base to trimming and J lost 7 bases; unmatched junction nucleotides: 10. Germline CDR1 and CDR2: LGHNA and YSLEER. CDR3 length: 17 amino acids. CDR3 amino acids: CASSQVLGTGDFQPQHF. The CDR3 bases are TGCGCCAGCAGCCAAGTCTTAGGGACAGGGGATTTCCAGCCCCAGCATTTT.

The chain is built from TRBV29-1 and TRBJ2-4, with D maybe TRBD2 (5 bases). This CDR3 is built from 16 residues. Trimming left V 1 base short and J 0 bases short, with 13 bases between. From germline, CDR1 is SQVTM and CDR2 ANQGSEA. CDR3 DNA sequence: TGCAGCGTTGAAGGAGGGCTAGCCCTAGCCAAAAACATTCAGTACTTC. Protein sequence: CSVEGGLALAKNIQYF.

The chain has TRBV29-1 and TRBJ2-1, with 9 nucleotides matching TRBD1. The CDR3 covers 13 residues. Per germline, CDR1 SQVTM and CDR2 ANQGSEA. After removal of 7 bases from V and 2 bases from J, the junction contained 3 bases not matched to a gene. The chain's CDR3 is CSERQGAYNEQFF. CDR3 nucleotides: TGCAGCGAACGACAGGGGGCCTACAATGAGCAGTTCTTC.

The sample holds a few counts of this clone. The V call is TRBV4-1, the J call TRBJ2-1, with TRBD2 identical over 7 bases. The CDR3 runs 15 residues. In germline, CDR1 is MGHRA, CDR2 YSYEKL. J was trimmed by 2 bases and V by 3 bases; bases with no gene match: 4. CDR3 loop: CASSHLAGAYNEQFF. The CDR3 region has the DNA TGCGCCAGCAGCCATTTGGCGGGAGCCTACAATGAGCAGTTCTTC.

The chain carries TRBV6-4 and TRBJ2-6; TRBD1 is a possible D gene (6 bases). The germline V and J ends were trimmed by 5 bases and 0 bases, with 11 bases remaining between them. CDR1 and CDR2 (germline): MRHNA, SNTAGT. The CDR3 is made up of 16 amino acids. CDR3 residues: CASSPTGDSGANVLTF. DNA of the CDR3: TGTGCCAGCAGTCCGACAGGAGACTCTGGGGCCAACGTCCTGACTTTC.

The chain links TRBV7-3 to TRBJ2-7, with 9 bases that match TRBD1. CDR1 SGHTA and CDR2 FQGTGA come from the germline V gene. The CDR3 loop spans 14 amino acids. J lost 3 bases, V lost 2 bases, and 2 bases had no gene match. The CDR3 region has the DNA TGTGCCAGCAGCTTAGGGACAGGGAGCTACGAGCAGTACTTC. Translated, it gives CASSLGTGSYEQYF. Variable domain in full (rest from reference TRBV7-3 and TRBJ2-7): GAGVSQTPSNKVTEKGKYVELRCDPISGHTALYWYRQSLGQGPEFLIYFQGTGAADDSGLPNDRFFAVRPEGSVSTLKIQRTERGDSAVYLCASSLGTGSYEQYFGPGTRLTVT.

With regard to this clone: Other nucleotide sequences from this sample produce the same CDR3. The CDR3 sequence: CASSQDLGGSSYNEQFF. The CDR3 nucleotides read TGTGCCAGCAGCCAAGATCTGGGGGGGAGCTCCTACAATGAGCAGTTCTTC. This chain joins TRBV3-1 (or the pseudogene TRBV3-2) and TRBJ2-1, with TRBD2 matching 7 bases. Germline trimming cut 0 bases from V and 0 bases from J; bases unmatched to any gene: 5. The CDR3 has 17 residues. Per the germline V gene, CDR1 is LGHDT and CDR2 is YNNKEL (reference sequence).